A selection of T cell receptor beta chains follows, all from one sample in a study of T cell responses to AZD1222 COVID-19 vaccine. TCRdb's table, derived via immunoSEQ multiplex PCR, lists solely in-frame clones and lacks some. The sample has some 130,000 clones; over 85% are singletons. The material sequenced was peripheral blood, taken 28 days after the second AZD1222 dose. The receptor source for this set is an adult who received the AZD1222 COVID-19 vaccine. CDR3s include the opening cysteine and the closing phenylalanine or tryptophan. The D gene is left open where the match is weak. Size is stated for part of the rows, as once, few or many counts, or as a class when the clone is expanded.

clone size | J gene | V gene | D gene | CDR3 protein | CDR3 DNA
- | TRBJ2-1 | TRBV30 | TRBD2 | CAWSPPGLDTQFF | TGTGCCTGGAGTCCACCGGGACTAGATACGCAGTTCTTC
- | TRBJ2-5 | TRBV30 | TRBD2 | CAWSSLGLAGAETQYF | TGTGCCTGGAGCTCCCTGGGACTAGCGGGAGCGGAGACCCAGTACTTC
- | TRBJ2-2 | TRBV30 | - | CAWSANRVSGELFF | TGTGCCTGGAGTGCCAACAGGGTTTCCGGGGAGCTGTTTTTT
- | TRBJ1-5 | TRBV30 | - | CAWSWAGAGNQPQHF | TGTGCCTGGAGTTGGGCTGGGGCGGGCAATCAGCCCCAGCATTTT
once | TRBJ1-3 | TRBV18 | - | CASSPTDIPSGNTIYF | TGTGCCAGCTCACCTACCGACATTCCTTCTGGAAACACCATATATTTT
- | TRBJ1-6 | TRBV11-2 | - | CASSGQVGQIKDSPLHF | TGTGCCAGCAGCGGGCAAGTAGGGCAGATTAAGGATTCACCCCTCCACTTT
- | TRBJ2-7 | TRBV2 | TRBD1 | CASSEVVDRGDEQYF | TGTGCCAGCAGTGAAGTTGTGGACAGGGGTGATGAGCAGTACTTC
- | TRBJ1-5 | TRBV5-6 | TRBD1 | CASSLVGQGPQPQHF | TGTGCCAGCAGCTTGGTGGGACAGGGGCCGCAGCCCCAGCATTTT
once | TRBJ1-1 | TRBV28 | - | CASSRRFRGSGEAFF | TGTGCCAGCAGTCGTCGTTTCCGGGGGTCCGGTGAAGCTTTCTTT
- | TRBJ2-1 | TRBV2 | TRBD2 | CASRAGTSNEQFF | TGTGCCAGCAGGGCGGGGACTAGCAATGAGCAGTTCTTC
- | TRBJ2-5 | TRBV24-1 | TRBD2 | CATSEGTSGQETQYF | TGTGCCACCAGTGAAGGGACTAGCGGGCAAGAGACCCAGTACTTC
- | TRBJ2-1 | TRBV7-3 | - | CASSFTQLYAVPSSYNEQFF | TGTGCCAGCAGCTTCACCCAGCTCTATGCAGTCCCGAGCTCCTACAATGAGCAGTTCTTC
- | TRBJ2-2 | TRBV30 | - | CAWGRGTGELFF | TGTGCCTGGGGGCGGGGCACCGGGGAGCTGTTTTTT
- | TRBJ1-1 | TRBV18 | TRBD1 | CASSPYEPGGTEAFF | TGTGCCAGCTCACCATATGAGCCAGGGGGCACTGAAGCTTTCTTT
once | TRBJ2-7 | TRBV6-2/TRBV6-3 | TRBD1 | CASSYVNGGQGAYEQYF | TGTGCCAGCAGTTACGTGAATGGGGGACAGGGGGCCTACGAGCAGTACTTC
- | TRBJ2-7 | TRBV6-2/TRBV6-3 | - | CASSPGPAYEQYF | TGTGCCAGCAGTCCGGGACCAGCCTACGAGCAGTACTTC
- | TRBJ1-6 | TRBV6-2/TRBV6-3 | - | CASSYPTGTDYNSPLHF | TGTGCCAGCAGTTACCCAACCGGGACCGATTATAATTCACCCCTCCACTTT
- | TRBJ1-1 | TRBV28 | - | CASSFGTSYAFF | TGTGCCAGCAGTTTCGGGACTTCCTACGCTTTCTTT
- | TRBJ1-6 | TRBV4-2 | - | CASSQLLGIVLNSPLHF | TGTGCCAGCAGCCAGTTATTAGGTATTGTACTTAATTCACCCCTCCACTTT
- | TRBJ1-5 | TRBV25-1 | - | CASSGGLFNSNQPQHF | TGTGCCAGCAGTGGGGGGCTTTTCAATAGCAATCAGCCCCAGCATTTT
- | TRBJ1-6 | TRBV7-2 | - | CASSLTHGEELHF | TGTGCCAGCAGCTTAACCCATGGGGAAGAACTCCACTTT
- | TRBJ1-2 | TRBV19 | - | CASSMTTNYGYTF | TGTGCCAGTAGTATGACAACTAACTATGGCTACACCTTC
- | TRBJ2-3 | TRBV19 | TRBD2 | CASSPRTSPAQYF | TGTGCCAGTAGTCCCCGGACTAGTCCAGCGCAGTATTTT
- | TRBJ1-1 | TRBV7-3 | - | CASSSDSMNTEAFF | TGTGCCAGCAGCTCGGACAGCATGAACACTGAAGCTTTCTTT
- | TRBJ2-5 | TRBV7-7 | TRBD2 | CASSDGLADIGTQYF | TGTGCCAGCAGCGATGGACTAGCGGACATTGGGACCCAGTACTTC
once | TRBJ1-4 | TRBV6-2/TRBV6-3 | - | CASSNGEKLFF | TGTGCCAGCAGTAATGGAGAAAAACTGTTTTTT
- | TRBJ1-2 | TRBV11-3 | TRBD1 | CASSPTGERGYTF | TGTGCCAGCAGCCCAACAGGGGAACGTGGCTACACCTTC
few | TRBJ2-3 | TRBV7-8 | TRBD2 | CASSRGLAGVPDTQYF | TGTGCCAGCAGCCGGGGACTAGCGGGAGTCCCAGATACGCAGTATTTT
- | TRBJ1-2 | TRBV6-5 | TRBD1 | CASSYSGGQGAYGYTF | TGTGCCAGCAGTTACTCAGGAGGACAGGGGGCGTATGGCTACACCTTC
- | TRBJ1-2 | TRBV13 | - | CASSLGGTPFYGYTF | TGTGCCAGCAGCTTAGGTGGGACTCCTTTCTATGGCTACACCTTC
- | TRBJ1-3 | TRBV10-3 | - | CAISESGAMTGNTIYF | TGTGCCATCAGTGAGTCGGGTGCGATGACTGGAAACACCATATATTTT
- | TRBJ1-1 | TRBV13 | - | CASSSDRFSTEAFF | TGTGCCAGCAGCTCAGACAGGTTTTCCACTGAAGCTTTCTTT
- | TRBJ2-5 | TRBV28 | TRBD1 | CASSLTRTGLGTQYF | TGTGCCAGCAGTTTAACCCGGACAGGGCTGGGGACCCAGTACTTC
- | TRBJ1-1 | TRBV7-2 | - | CASSLRGDEAFF | TGTGCCAGCAGCTTACGGGGAGATGAAGCTTTCTTT
- | TRBJ2-7 | TRBV11-3 | - | CASSLVLGAGAYEQYF | TGTGCCAGCAGCCTAGTTCTTGGGGCAGGAGCCTACGAGCAGTACTTC
- | TRBJ2-4 | TRBV28 | - | CASKGISRNIQYF | TGTGCCAGCAAGGGCATTTCGCGGAACATTCAGTACTTC
- | TRBJ2-1 | TRBV7-2 | - | CASSSPPNEQFF | TGTGCCAGCAGCTCCCCGCCGAATGAGCAGTTCTTC
- | TRBJ2-3 | TRBV20-1 | - | CSARVETEYF | TGCAGTGCTAGAGTTGAGACAGAGTATTTT
- | TRBJ2-7 | TRBV5-1 | - | CASRLGYEQYF | TGCGCCAGCAGGTTGGGTTACGAGCAGTACTTC
- | TRBJ1-2 | TRBV27 | - | CASSFEGRYGYTF | TGTGCCAGCAGTTTCGAGGGGAGATATGGCTACACCTTC
- | TRBJ1-2 | TRBV24-1 | - | CATSDWRETGGYTF | TGTGCCACCAGTGATTGGAGGGAGACAGGTGGCTACACCTTC
- | TRBJ2-1 | TRBV2 | TRBD2 | CASSDRLAGNNEQFF | TGTGCCAGCAGTGATAGGCTAGCGGGCAACAATGAGCAGTTCTTC
- | TRBJ1-3 | TRBV7-2 | - | CASSFGNTIYF | TGTGCCAGCAGCTTTGGAAACACCATATATTTT
- | TRBJ1-1 | TRBV27 | - | CASSFSAGLGAFF | TGTGCCAGCAGTTTTTCGGCCGGTCTGGGAGCTTTCTTT
- | TRBJ2-7 | TRBV2 | - | CASSAGDEQYF | TGTGCCAGCAGTGCAGGGGACGAGCAGTACTTC
- | TRBJ1-6 | TRBV19 | TRBD1 | CASTEDRGSPLHF | TGTGCCAGTACCGAAGACAGGGGATCACCCCTCCACTTT
- | TRBJ1-3 | TRBV9 | TRBD1 | CASSGTSRDRGYTIYF | TGTGCCAGCAGCGGGACAAGCCGGGACAGGGGGTACACCATATATTTT
- | TRBJ2-3 | TRBV21-1 | - | CASSKNRDSKHSGRDTQYF | TGTGCCAGCAGCAAGAACCGGGACTCCAAACACTCTGGGAGAGATACGCAGTATTTT
- | TRBJ2-6 | TRBV18 | - | CASSPPNPGVTSGANVLTF | TGTGCCAGCTCACCACCGAACCCGGGGGTGACCTCTGGGGCCAACGTCCTGACTTTC
- | TRBJ1-4 | TRBV5-5 | TRBD1 | CASSLVGTGLEKLFF | TGTGCCAGCAGCTTGGTTGGGACAGGGCTTGAAAAACTGTTTTTT
- | TRBJ1-2 | TRBV6-5 | - | CASSPSPKGAGYTF | TGTGCCAGCAGTCCCTCCCCGAAAGGCGCTGGCTACACCTTC
- | TRBJ1-5 | TRBV4-3 | TRBD1 | CASSQDQGTGYQPQHF | TGCGCCAGCAGCCAAGATCAAGGGACAGGGTATCAGCCCCAGCATTTT